These T cell receptor beta chains were read from a single sample in a study of patients and donors after allogeneic stem cell transplantation. Each CDR3 protein gets one entry after TCRdb re-called the RT-PCR reads with MiXCR. The sample consists of some 230,000 distinct CDR3 sequences, 13% to 15% of them appearing once. The sequencing input was blood, either unsorted or a sorted T cell fraction (not recorded which). The receptors were sampled from a human donor who was either an allogeneic HSCT recipient or a stem cell or donor lymphocyte infusion donor (not recorded which). It is not recorded whose cells these are; they may come from a transplant donor. The CDR3 runs from the conserved cysteine through the conserved F or W. The D gene is left open where the match is weak. Clone size is not always given. Where it is, it says once, few, many or a class for expanded clones.

D	V	size	J	CDR3	DNA
.	TRBV9	few	TRBJ2-2	CASSVDRRNTGELFF	TGTGCCAGCAGCGTCGACAGGCGGAACACCGGGGAGCTGTTTTTT
.	TRBV6-1	many	TRBJ1-5	CASSLSFDSNQPQHF	TGTGCCAGCAGTCTCAGTTTCGATAGCAATCAGCCCCAGCATTTT
.	TRBV6-1	few	TRBJ1-3	CASSGGGLERTGNTIYF	TGTGCCAGCAGTGGGGGGGGCCTCGAGAGAACTGGAAACACCATATATTTT
TRBD1	TRBV25-1	.	TRBJ2-5	CASSDQQGWETQYF	TGTGCCAGCAGTGATCAACAGGGGTGGGAGACCCAGTACTTC
.	TRBV12-3/TRBV12-4	few	TRBJ2-3	CASSLAWPTDTQYF	TGTGCCAGCAGTTTAGCGTGGCCAACAGATACGCAGTATTTT
.	TRBV7-3	.	TRBJ1-6	CASSATKEGSPLHF	TGTGCCAGCAGCGCGACGAAGGAGGGATCACCCCTCCACTTT
.	TRBV7-9	few	TRBJ2-7	CASSLDGVEGEQYF	TGTGCCAGCAGCTTAGACGGCGTGGAGGGGGAGCAGTACTTC
TRBD1	TRBV11-1	.	TRBJ2-1	CASSLARGTGIPFSYNEQFF	TGTGCCAGCAGCTTAGCCAGGGGGACAGGTATACCCTTCTCCTACAATGAGCAGTTCTTC
.	TRBV4-1	few	TRBJ2-3	CASSQGLPPPDTQYF	TGCGCCAGCAGCCAAGGACTCCCTCCCCCAGATACGCAGTATTTT
.	TRBV5-1	few	TRBJ2-1	CASSGGANEQFF	TGCGCCAGCAGCGGGGGGGCGAATGAGCAGTTCTTC
TRBD2	TRBV20-1	few	TRBJ2-1	CSASMGLAGSYNEQFF	TGCAGTGCTAGTATGGGACTAGCGGGATCCTACAATGAGCAGTTCTTC
.	TRBV27	many	TRBJ2-5	CASSLWGSGETQYF	TGTGCCAGCAGTTTATGGGGTAGTGGAGAGACCCAGTACTTC
TRBD2	TRBV5-1	.	TRBJ2-2	CASSPLAGARVGELFF	TGCGCCAGCAGCCCATTAGCGGGGGCGCGCGTCGGGGAGCTGTTTTTT